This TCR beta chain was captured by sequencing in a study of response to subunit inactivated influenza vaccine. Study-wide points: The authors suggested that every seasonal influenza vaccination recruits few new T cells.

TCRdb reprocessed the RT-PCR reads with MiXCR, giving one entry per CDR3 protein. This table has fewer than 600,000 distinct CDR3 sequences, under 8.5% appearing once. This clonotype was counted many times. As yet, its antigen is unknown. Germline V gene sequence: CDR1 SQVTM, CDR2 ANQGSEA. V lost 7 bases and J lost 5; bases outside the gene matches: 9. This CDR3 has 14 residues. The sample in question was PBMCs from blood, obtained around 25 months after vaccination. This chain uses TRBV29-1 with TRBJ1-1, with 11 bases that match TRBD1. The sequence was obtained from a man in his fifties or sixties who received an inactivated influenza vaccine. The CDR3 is CSAGDRGEFTEAFF. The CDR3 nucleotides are TGCAGCGCAGGGGACAGGGGGGAATTTACTGAAGCTTTCTTT.